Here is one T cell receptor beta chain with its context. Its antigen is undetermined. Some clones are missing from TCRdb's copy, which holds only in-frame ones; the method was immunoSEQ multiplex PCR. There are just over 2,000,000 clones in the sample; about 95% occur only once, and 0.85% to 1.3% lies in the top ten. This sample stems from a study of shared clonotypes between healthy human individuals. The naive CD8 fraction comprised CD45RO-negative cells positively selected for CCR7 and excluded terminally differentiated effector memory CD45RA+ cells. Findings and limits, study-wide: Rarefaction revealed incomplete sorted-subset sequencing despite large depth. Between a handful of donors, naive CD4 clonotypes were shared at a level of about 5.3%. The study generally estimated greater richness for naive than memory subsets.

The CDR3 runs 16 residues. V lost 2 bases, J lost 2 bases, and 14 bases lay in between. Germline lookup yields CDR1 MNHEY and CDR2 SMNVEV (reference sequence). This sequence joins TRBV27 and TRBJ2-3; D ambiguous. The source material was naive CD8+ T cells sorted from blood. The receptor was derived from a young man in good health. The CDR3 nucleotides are TGTGCCAGCAGTTTAAGGCCGCAACCGCCCACAGATACGCAGTATTTT. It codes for CASSLRPQPPTDTQYF.